This T cell receptor (beta chain) derives from a study of immune characteristics of hereditary and idiopathic chronic pancreatitis. Sequencing used immunoSEQ multiplex PCR; TCRdb keeps in-frame clones, though not all of them. The repertoire includes about 14,000 clones, more than 60% of them detected once, and approximately 15% sits in the top ten. Per the germline V gene, CDR1 is MNHEY and CDR2 is SMNVEV (reference sequence). Trimming removed 0 bases from V and 5 bases from J, with 10 bases in between. The CDR3 runs to 14 residues. The pancreas tissue came from patients undergoing total pancreatectomy with islet autotransplantation. Included chronic pancreatitis patients had no known history of diabetes.

This receptor was taken from a human donor with chronic pancreatitis. The genes are TRBV27 and TRBJ1-2; perhaps TRBD1 as D (5 bases). The sequencing input was pancreas tissue with hereditary chronic pancreatitis. The CDR3 sequence: CASSLSGTAYGYTF. The CDR3, as DNA: TGTGCCAGCAGTTTATCAGGGACGGCATATGGCTACACCTTC.